These T cell receptor beta chains were read from a single sample in a study of cytomegalovirus exposure and HLA in healthy donors. Measured with immunoSEQ multiplex PCR; TCRdb has only the in-frame clones, and not every one. The table lists under 200,000 clones, around 82% of them singletons. Sequenced: PBMCs. Source of these receptors: a middle-aged man in good health and CMV-seronegative. CDR3s include the opening cysteine and the closing phenylalanine or tryptophan. The order of the fields is CDR3 protein, CDR3 DNA, V gene, clone size, J gene, D gene, CDR3 length. A D gene is named only where the DNA matches it firmly. Clone sizes are given selectively: once, few, many, or a class where the clone is expanded.

CATSSLDSGSYEQYF TGTGCCACCAGCAGCTTAGATAGCGGCTCCTACGAGCAGTACTTC TRBV7-9 NA TRBJ2-7 NA 15
CASRSGTSGTYEQYF TGTGCCAGCAGATCGGGGACTAGCGGGACCTACGAGCAGTACTTC TRBV7-2 NA TRBJ2-7 TRBD2 15
CASSQDYMAGLVGYTF TGCGCCAGCAGCCAAGATTACATGGCGGGATTAGTGGGCTACACCTTC TRBV4-3 NA TRBJ1-2 NA 16
CASIGTGGFRAFF TGTGCCAGCATAGGGACAGGGGGTTTTAGAGCTTTCTTT TRBV28 NA TRBJ1-1 TRBD1 13
CASSERSGFYQPQHF TGTGCCAGCAGTGAACGGTCAGGGTTTTATCAGCCCCAGCATTTT TRBV6-1 NA TRBJ1-5 NA 15
CASSKSSGGTGYEQYF TGCGCCAGCAGCAAATCTAGCGGGGGAACAGGGTACGAGCAGTACTTC TRBV5-1 NA TRBJ2-7 TRBD2 16
CASSRLDRVLKLFF TGTGCCAGCAGTCGACTGGACAGGGTATTAAAACTGTTTTTT TRBV27 NA TRBJ1-4 TRBD1 14
CASSLVATGGYEQYF TGCGCCAGCAGCTTGGTGGCGACAGGGGGCTACGAGCAGTACTTC TRBV5-1 NA TRBJ2-7 TRBD1 15
CASSQSLVRGLVYGYTF TGCGCCAGCAGCCAAAGTCTGGTGAGGGGGCTGGTCTATGGCTACACCTTC TRBV4-3 NA TRBJ1-2 TRBD1 17
CASSLLGVPYEQYF TGTGCCAGCAGTTTATTAGGGGTCCCCTACGAGCAGTACTTC TRBV27 NA TRBJ2-7 NA 14
CASSPPDRGWGSGSANTGELFF TGTGCCAGCTCACCACCGGACAGGGGCTGGGGTAGCGGGAGCGCGAACACCGGGGAGCTGTTTTTT TRBV18 NA TRBJ2-2 NA 22
CASSPGTGGYNEQFF TGCGCCAGCAGCCCCGGGACAGGCGGGTACAATGAGCAGTTCTTC TRBV4-3 NA TRBJ2-1 TRBD1 15
CASSTPGQGVEAFF TGCGCCAGCAGCACCCCCGGACAGGGAGTTGAAGCTTTCTTT TRBV5-1 NA TRBJ1-1 TRBD1 14
CASSYLPRFSGNTIYF TGTGCCAGCAGTTATCTCCCCCGTTTCTCTGGAAACACCATATATTTT TRBV6-6 once TRBJ1-3 NA 16
CASSLDDSDPLYEQYF TGTGCCAGCAGCCTAGATGACAGTGACCCACTTTACGAGCAGTACTTC TRBV9 NA TRBJ2-7 NA 16
CAIRGDSDDSPLHF TGTGCCATCAGGGGGGACAGCGACGATTCACCCCTCCACTTT TRBV10-3 NA TRBJ1-6 TRBD1 14
CASRRGGITDTQYF TGTGCCAGCAGGCGGGGGGGAATCACAGATACGCAGTATTTT TRBV6-1 NA TRBJ2-3 TRBD2 14
CASSSMGQGDYGYTF TGTGCCAGCAGTTCAATGGGACAGGGCGACTATGGCTACACCTTC TRBV6-5 NA TRBJ1-2 TRBD1 15
CASSYSGGRGNEQFF TGTGCCAGCAGTTACTCGGGGGGGCGCGGTAATGAGCAGTTCTTC TRBV6-5 NA TRBJ2-1 NA 15
CASSPPEGGAETQYF TGTGCCAGCAGCCCTCCCGAGGGGGGGGCAGAGACCCAGTACTTC TRBV9 NA TRBJ2-5 NA 15
CASSLSRQGRETQYF TGTGCCAGCAGCCTCAGTCGACAGGGGAGAGAGACCCAGTACTTC TRBV7-7 NA TRBJ2-5 TRBD1 15
CASSFGSTDTQYF TGCGCCAGCAGCTTCGGGAGCACAGATACGCAGTATTTT TRBV5-1 few TRBJ2-3 NA 13
CASSDRQGNTEAFF TGTGCCAGCAGTGATAGGCAGGGGAACACTGAAGCTTTCTTT TRBV2 NA TRBJ1-1 NA 14
CASSLQSLRSGELFF TGTGCCAGCAGCTTGCAGTCCTTGAGGTCCGGGGAGCTGTTTTTT TRBV5-6 NA TRBJ2-2 NA 15
CASSNDRGGNQPQHF TGTGCCAGCAGCAATGACAGGGGCGGCAATCAGCCCCAGCATTTT TRBV2 few TRBJ1-5 TRBD1 15
CASSLSAGAKQYF TGTGCCAGCAGCTTATCGGCAGGGGCTAAGCAGTACTTC TRBV7-9 few TRBJ2-7 NA 13
CSVEAEEVGYGYTF TGCAGCGTTGAAGCCGAGGAGGTTGGCTATGGCTACACCTTC TRBV29-1 few TRBJ1-2 NA 14
CASSLGLAGDWEQFF TGTGCCAGCAGCTTGGGGCTAGCGGGAGATTGGGAGCAGTTCTTC TRBV5-6 NA TRBJ2-1 TRBD2 15
CASSFGQGRTQYF TGTGCCAGCAGTTTTGGACAGGGTAGGACCCAGTACTTC TRBV28 NA TRBJ2-5 TRBD1 13
CASAPNGISTDTQYF TGTGCTAGTGCTCCGAACGGGATCTCCACAGATACGCAGTATTTT TRBV12-5 once TRBJ2-3 NA 15
CASSSSGTGNNQPQHF TGTGCCAGCTCATCATCCGGGACAGGGAACAATCAGCCCCAGCATTTT TRBV18 NA TRBJ1-5 TRBD1 16
CASSTRDRGGTEAFF TGTGCCAGCAGCACCCGGGACAGGGGTGGCACTGAAGCTTTCTTT TRBV5-4 once TRBJ1-1 TRBD1 15
CASSLDRGWQPQHF TGTGCCAGCTCTCTGGACAGGGGTTGGCAGCCCCAGCATTTT TRBV18 NA TRBJ1-5 TRBD1 14
CASSPGTRGSYEQYF TGTGCCAGCAGCCCCGGGACTAGGGGCTCCTACGAGCAGTACTTC TRBV11-1 NA TRBJ2-7 TRBD2 15
CASSQEHRGVYGYTF TGCGCCAGCAGCCAAGAACACAGGGGCGTCTATGGCTACACCTTC TRBV4-3 few TRBJ1-2 TRBD1 15
CASSGWTANTGELFF TGTGCCAGCAGCGGTTGGACAGCGAACACCGGGGAGCTGTTTTTT TRBV7-8 once TRBJ2-2 NA 15
CSASPTDTQYF TGCAGTGCTAGCCCGACAGATACGCAGTATTTT TRBV20-1 once TRBJ2-3 NA 11
CSVEDLPRGAGARREQYF TGCAGCGTTGAAGATCTTCCCAGGGGGGCAGGGGCTCGGCGCGAGCAGTACTTC TRBV29-1 NA TRBJ2-7 NA 18
CASWPGQGRGTEAFF TGCGCCAGCTGGCCGGGACAGGGGCGGGGGACTGAAGCTTTCTTT TRBV5-1 NA TRBJ1-1 TRBD1 15
CASSPGTGSNEKLFF TGTGCCAGCAGCCCAGGGACAGGGTCTAATGAAAAACTGTTTTTT TRBV7-6 NA TRBJ1-4 TRBD1 15